The TCR beta chain described here comes from a study of Graves' ophthalmopathy and Graves' hyperthyroidism. Scientists amplified the TCR beta CDR3 regions from RNA transcripts. RT-PCR in the first round used HTBI primers; a second-round multiplex PCR followed. TCRdb re-derived calls from the multiplex PCR reads in MiXCR, one entry per CDR3 protein. The data hold 580,000 or so distinct CDR3 sequences, with under 45% observed a single time. Germline V gene lookup returns CDR1 LGHDT and CDR2 YNNKEL (reference sequence). The CDR3 sequence is 14 residues long. J gave up 8 bases and V 4 bases, and 9 bases lay outside the gene matches. This clonotype was seen repeatedly, ten times or more.

The origin of this receptor is an adult man with Graves' hyperthyroidism. J is TRBJ1-1 and V is TRBV3-1; 8 nucleotides align to TRBD1. The material sequenced was peripheral blood or thyroid tissue (not recorded which). DNA for the CDR3: TGTGCCAGCAGCCTGGACAGGGCTACTAGAGAAGCTTTCTTT. Amino acids: CASSLDRATREAFF. Full variable domain (remainder filled in from reference TRBV3-1 and TRBJ1-1): DTAVSQTPKYLVTQMGNDKSIKCEQNLGHDTMYWYKQDSKKFLKIMFSYNNKELIINETVPNRFSPKSPDKAHLNLHINSLELGDSAVYFCASSLDRATREAFFGQGTRLTVV.